The text below deals with one TCR beta chain. The sample comes from a study of shared clonotypes between healthy human individuals. Measured with immunoSEQ multiplex PCR; TCRdb has only the in-frame clones, and not every one. The table shows roughly 500,000 clones, with about 79% occurring only once. The CDR3 covers 13 residues. From germline, CDR1 is SGHAT and CDR2 FQNNGV. The sequencing sample was made of PBMCs. The TCR sequence derives from a woman in her forties in good health. Some clones in this sample may be carry-over from other donors' samples. The chain couples TRBV11-2 to TRBJ2-5, with D uncertain. Near its end, the DNA agrees better with TRBJ2-7, so the J call may be wrong. The CDR3 DNA sequence: TGTGCCAGCAGCTTACGAGCTCACTACGAGCAGTACTTC. It specifies CASSLRAHYEQYF.